These 23 T cell receptor beta chains were sequenced from one sample in a study of blood T cell repertoires in COVID-19. Measured with immunoSEQ multiplex PCR; TCRdb has only the in-frame clones, and not every one. The sample includes some 25,000 clones, roughly nine tenths of them seen just once. The source material was peripheral blood. Receptors originate from a man aged 65 to 79 with active COVID-19.

The rearrangement joins TRBV14 to TRBJ2-7; the D is unclear. The V and J ends lost 2 bases and 3 bases respectively, with 2 bases between them. CDR1 SGHDN and CDR2 FVKESK come from the germline V gene. There are 11 residues in the CDR3. CDR3 bases: TGTGCCAGCAGCCAACACTACGAGCAGTACTTC. Translated: CASSQHYEQYF.

V is TRBV7-8 and J is TRBJ2-7, with 13 bases that match TRBD2. Germline-derived CDR1 and CDR2 are SGHVS and FQNEAQ. This CDR3 is 15 amino acids long. With V trimmed by 5 bases and J by 0 bases, 1 base remained unmatched. CDR3: CASSRTSGSSYEQYF. CDR3 nucleotide sequence: TGTGCCAGCAGCCGGACTAGCGGGAGCTCCTACGAGCAGTACTTC.

The CDR3 DNA sequence: TGTGCCAGCAGTTATTCGGGGGGGGAAAAACTGTTTTTT. It specifies CASSYSGGEKLFF. This chain links TRBV6-5 with TRBJ1-4, with D perhaps TRBD1 (5 bases). Trimming left V 3 bases short and J 8 bases short, with 10 bases between. This CDR3 is 13 amino acids long. The germline gives CDR1 MNHEY, CDR2 SVGAGI.

This rearrangement joins TRBV4-3 to TRBJ1-2, with D tentatively TRBD1 (5 bases). Germline lookup yields CDR1 LGHNA and CDR2 YSLEER. Deletions cut 4 bases from V and 0 bases from J, with 12 bases between. The CDR3 totals 15 residues. The CDR3 DNA reads TGCGCCAGCAGCCGAACACAGGCTACTAACTATGGCTACACCTTC. The encoded protein is CASSRTQATNYGYTF.

The chain has TRBV11-3 and TRBJ2-7, with 10 bases identical to TRBD2. Trimming cost V 4 bases and J 2 bases; bases outside gene matches: 8. CDR3 length equals 16 residues. The V gene's germline CDR1 is SGHNT and CDR2 YENEEA. The CDR3 here is CASSSAPSGGTYEQYF. The CDR3 region has the DNA TGTGCCAGCAGCTCCGCCCCTAGCGGGGGAACCTACGAGCAGTACTTC.

This chain connects TRBV5-6 to TRBJ2-7; D might be TRBD1 (6 bases). Germline-derived CDR1 and CDR2 are SGHDT and YYEEEE. V was shortened by 4 bases and J by 3 bases, with 14 bases between the two germline ends. The CDR3 has 14 amino acids. In DNA form, the CDR3 reads TGTGCCAGCAGCCCAGGACAGTCCTTCTACGAGCAGTACTTC. Residues: CASSPGQSFYEQYF.

This clone was seen only once. The rearrangement links TRBV6-6 to TRBJ2-7; a possible D gene is TRBD1 (5 bases). V was cut by 6 bases and J by 4 bases, with 19 bases left in between. The CDR3 runs 15 residues. Per the germline V gene, CDR1 is MNHNY and CDR2 is SVGAGI (reference sequence). Here the CDR3 reads CASSSNSRGRYEQYF. CDR3 nucleotide sequence: TGTGCCAGCAGCTCAAACTCAAGGGGCAGATACGAGCAGTACTTC.

In its sample, this clone ranks as medium-sized. The chain employs TRBV15 and TRBJ2-1; TRBD1 matches 10 bases. CDR3 length equals 15 residues. Trimming cost V 8 bases and J 6 bases; bases outside gene matches: 10. Germline values: CDR1 LNHNV, CDR2 YYDKDF (reference sequence). This CDR3 reads CATGRGTGAGNEQFF. DNA for the CDR3: TGTGCCACCGGGCGTGGGACAGGGGCGGGCAATGAGCAGTTCTTC.

The CDR3 spells CATSDWGQGVVGTDTQYF. As DNA, the CDR3 is TGTGCCACCAGTGATTGGGGACAGGGAGTAGTGGGCACAGATACGCAGTATTTT. The rearrangement uses TRBV24-1 and TRBJ2-3; 9 bases agree with TRBD1. The CDR3 is 18 amino acids. Per the germline V gene, CDR1 is KGHDR and CDR2 is SFDVKD. The V gene end was trimmed by 2 bases and the J gene end by 1 base; junction bases not matched to a gene: 9.

The J gene is TRBJ2-1, the V gene TRBV20-1, with a weak D call TRBD2 (6 bases). The CDR3 loop spans 18 amino acids. CDR1 and CDR2 from the germline V gene are DFQATT and SNEGSKA (reference sequence). Deletions cut 3 bases from V and 2 bases from J, with 23 bases between. CDR3 residues: CSASLFRGSGVPYNEQFF. As DNA, the CDR3 is TGCAGTGCTAGTTTATTTCGGGGATCGGGAGTACCCTACAATGAGCAGTTCTTC.

The rearrangement joins TRBV7-2 to TRBJ2-3; no clear D gene. There are 16 residues in the CDR3. Between the trimmed V and J ends, which lost 2 bases and 2 bases, there was a span of 14 bases. Germline CDR1 reads SGHTA; CDR2 reads FQGNSA. CDR3 protein: CASSLRVQATTDTQYF. CDR3 DNA sequence: TGTGCCAGCAGCTTAAGAGTCCAGGCCACCACAGATACGCAGTATTTT.

The rearrangement links TRBV6-5 to TRBJ1-2; D is possibly TRBD1 (5 bases). This CDR3 region has 14 residues. Germline V gene lookup returns CDR1 MNHEY and CDR2 SVGAGI. The ends were cut back, 2 bases at V and 2 bases at J, with 9 bases in the middle. CDR3 region: CASSYRGQNYGYTF. In DNA, the CDR3 is TGTGCCAGCAGTTACAGGGGCCAAAACTATGGCTACACCTTC.

The genes are TRBV9 and TRBJ1-6; maybe TRBD1 (6 bases). CDR3 length: 14 amino acids. Trimming left V 0 bases short and J 8 bases short, with 9 bases between. CDR1 and CDR2 (germline): SGDLS, YYNGEE. The CDR3 sequence is CASSVEQGDSPLHF. CDR3 in DNA: TGTGCCAGCAGCGTAGAACAGGGCGATTCACCCCTCCACTTT.

This clone was recorded once. The chain recombines TRBV10-3 with TRBJ2-6, with 7 bases matching TRBD1. Germline V CDR1 and CDR2: ENHRY, SYGVKD. J was trimmed by 1 base and V by 1 base; bases with no gene match: 4. The CDR3 is 17 amino acids. DNA for the CDR3: TGTGCCATCAGTGAGTGGGGACAGAGATCTGGGGCCAACGTCCTGACTTTC. It yields the protein CAISEWGQRSGANVLTF.

The chain has TRBV9 and TRBJ2-1; D is possibly TRBD2 (5 bases). V was cut by 4 bases and J by 5 bases, with 19 bases left in between. Germline CDR1 SGDLS, CDR2 YYNGEE. The CDR3 consists of 16 residues. CDR3 nucleotide sequence: TGTGCCAGCAGCCCCCAGTCCGGGAACCCCAACAATGAGCAGTTCTTC. It translates to CASSPQSGNPNNEQFF.

This chain connects TRBV18 to TRBJ2-7; D perhaps matches TRBD1 (5 bases). The CDR3 covers 16 residues. Germline values: CDR1 KGHSH, CDR2 LQKENI. Trimming took 1 base from V and 0 from J, leaving 13 bases between them. Here the CDR3 DNA reads TGTGCCAGCTCACCACGGGGCAGCCTGAGCTCCTACGAGCAGTACTTC. This gives the protein CASSPRGSLSSYEQYF. Looking up the rest from reference TRBV18 and TRBJ2-7 gives the full variable domain: NAGVMQNPRHLVRRRGQEARLRCSPMKGHSHVYWYRQLPEEGLKFMVYLQKENIIDESGMPKERFSAEFPKEGPSILRIQQVVRGDSAAYFCASSPRGSLSSYEQYFGPGTRLTVT.

This chain joins TRBV6-2 or TRBV6-3 and TRBJ2-2; no definite D call. Germline V gene data show CDR1 as MNHEY and CDR2 as SVGEGT. This CDR3 comprises 15 residues. V lost 2 bases to trimming and J lost 3 bases, with 10 bases between them. CDR3 protein: CASSYRQVYTGELFF. The CDR3 DNA follows: TGTGCCAGCAGTTACCGTCAGGTGTACACCGGGGAGCTGTTTTTT.

This clone has only one observation. The V gene is TRBV6-2 or TRBV6-3, the J gene TRBJ2-1; TRBD2 matches at 8 bases. The germline V gene has CDR1 MNHEY and CDR2 SVGEGT. This CDR3 contains 15 residues. The trim removed 3 bases at V and 2 bases at J, leaving 3 bases unmatched. The chain's CDR3 is CASSYGLAAYNEQFF. CDR3 DNA: TGTGCCAGCAGTTATGGACTAGCTGCCTACAATGAGCAGTTCTTC.

The V call is TRBV2, the J call TRBJ2-7; 8 bases are a match to TRBD2. V lost 7 bases to trimming and J lost 3 bases; unmatched junction nucleotides: 2. Looked up from germline, CDR1 is SNHLY and CDR2 is FYNNEI. The CDR3 runs 12 residues. The DNA of the CDR3 is TGTGCCAGCACCCGGGGGGGCTACGAGCAGTACTTC. It encodes CASTRGGYEQYF.

V gene TRBV24-1 combines with J gene TRBJ2-2, with a tentative D call TRBD2 (6 bases). With 5 bases removed from V and 4 bases from J, the gap between germline ends came to 19 bases. The CDR3 totals 17 residues. The germline V gene has CDR1 KGHDR and CDR2 SFDVKD. The CDR3 spells CATSGPRGNLRTGELFF. In nucleotides, the CDR3 is TGTGCCACCAGTGGCCCTCGCGGGAATTTACGCACCGGGGAGCTGTTTTTT.

The genes are TRBV4-1 and TRBJ2-1, with 10 bases aligning to TRBD2. Germline-derived CDR1 and CDR2 are MGHRA and YSYEKL. The CDR3 has 16 amino acids. V lost 2 bases to trimming and J lost 10 bases; unmatched junction nucleotides: 11. CDR3 nucleotides: TGCGCCAGCAGCCAAACAGCGGGAGGGCCATTAAGGGAGCAGTTCTTC. Amino acids: CASSQTAGGPLREQFF.

This chain links TRBV13 with TRBJ2-7, with a tentative D call TRBD2 (6 bases). The germline CDR1 and CDR2 sequences are PRHDT and FYEKMQ (reference sequence). V lost 7 bases and J 0 bases, leaving 19 bases between the germline ends. The CDR3 loop spans 16 amino acids. CDR3 region: CASKPLVGTSSYEQYF. The CDR3, as DNA: TGTGCCAGCAAGCCCCTCGTGGGGACTTCCTCCTACGAGCAGTACTTC. The complete variable domain, with remaining parts taken from reference TRBV13 and TRBJ2-7, reads AAGVIQSPRHLIKEKRETATLKCYPIPRHDTVYWYQQGPGQDPQFLISFYEKMQSDKGSIPDRFSAQQFSDYHSELNMSSLELGDSALYFCASKPLVGTSSYEQYFGPGTRLTVT.

The chain carries TRBV28 and TRBJ2-3, with D possibly matching TRBD2 (7 bases). From germline, CDR1 is MDHEN and CDR2 SYDVKM. Between the trimmed V and J ends, which lost 6 bases and 1 base, there was a span of 14 bases. The CDR3 sequence is 15 residues long. The CDR3 sequence is CASSMWGGRTDTQYF. The CDR3 DNA follows: TGTGCCAGCAGCATGTGGGGGGGGCGCACAGATACGCAGTATTTT.